The 21 T cell receptor beta chains presented below share a single source sample, sequenced in a study of T cell responses to AZD1222 COVID-19 vaccine. Profiled with immunoSEQ multiplex PCR; TCRdb holds only in-frame clones, not every one. The sample lists 150,000 to 180,000 clones; 86% were seen once. The sequences come from peripheral blood, collected on day 0 of MenACWY control vaccination. The origin of the receptors is an adult in good health.

This chain uses TRBV12-5 with TRBJ1-3; D is unresolved. The V and J ends lost 3 bases and 4 bases respectively, with 7 bases between them. The CDR3 consists of 13 residues. Germline loops: CDR1 LGHNT, CDR2 FRNRAP. The CDR3 protein is CASGLGGGNTIYF. DNA for the CDR3: TGTGCTAGTGGTTTAGGAGGGGGAAACACCATATATTTT. The full variable domain, in which reference TRBV12-5 and TRBJ1-3 provide the parts outside the CDR3, is DARVTQTPRHKVTEMGQEVTMRCQPILGHNTVFWYRQTMMQGLELLAYFRNRAPLDDSGMPKDRFSAEMPDATLATLKIQPSEPRDSAVYFCASGLGGGNTIYFGEGSWLTVV.

This chain connects TRBV5-4 to TRBJ2-7; maybe TRBD2 (7 bases). This CDR3 is 15 amino acids long. V was clipped by 9 bases and J by 2 bases, with 21 bases between them. The germline V gene has CDR1 SGHNT and CDR2 YYREEE (reference sequence). CDR3: CATQLRGGSAYEQYF. In DNA, the CDR3 is TGTGCCACCCAACTAAGGGGGGGGTCGGCCTACGAGCAGTACTTC. Drawing the rest from reference TRBV5-4 and TRBJ2-7, the complete variable domain is ETGVTQSPTHLIKTRGQQVTLRCSSQSGHNTVSWYQQALGQGPQFIFQYYREEENGRGNFPPRFSGLQFPNYSSELNVNALELDDSALYLCATQLRGGSAYEQYFGPGTRLTVT.

The chain links TRBV19 to TRBJ2-7; tentatively, D is TRBD1 (6 bases). The ends were cut back, 8 bases at V and 6 bases at J, with 11 bases in the middle. The CDR3 contains 11 residues. Germline V CDR1 and CDR2: LNHDA, SQIVND (reference sequence). The CDR3 DNA is TGTGCCAGTGGAACACAGGGCGAGCAGTACTTC. Its translation is CASGTQGEQYF.

The gene calls are TRBV2 and TRBJ1-4, with 7 bases identical to TRBD1. Germline V CDR1 and CDR2: SNHLY, FYNNEI. The CDR3 runs 13 residues. The trim removed 10 bases at V and 8 bases at J, leaving 10 bases unmatched. The CDR3 loop is CATQTGQGEKLFF. In DNA, the CDR3 is TGTGCCACGCAGACAGGGCAAGGGGAAAAACTGTTTTTT.

The V call is TRBV5-1, the J call TRBJ2-1; possibly TRBD1 for D (6 bases). This CDR3 has 17 residues. The V gene lost 4 bases and the J gene lost 9 bases, with 26 bases spanning the gap. CDR1 SGHRS and CDR2 YFSETQ come from the germline V gene. This CDR3 reads CASSPGVGAYTGSEQFF. CDR3 coding DNA: TGCGCCAGCAGCCCTGGAGTGGGGGCCTATACCGGCAGTGAGCAGTTCTTC.

The V call is TRBV7-6, the J call TRBJ1-3; D perhaps matches TRBD1 (5 bases). V was shortened by 6 bases and J by 0 bases, with 15 bases between the two germline ends. This CDR3 comprises 16 residues. Germline V gene lookup returns CDR1 SGHVS and CDR2 FNYEAQ. The CDR3 region is CASSQRGASSGNTIYF. CDR3 DNA: TGTGCCAGCAGTCAGCGCGGGGCGAGCTCTGGAAACACCATATATTTT.

The rearrangement uses TRBV27 and TRBJ2-2, with TRBD2 identical over 11 bases. Germline CDR1 is MNHEY and CDR2 is SMNVEV (reference sequence). The J segment lost 5 bases and the V segment lost 2 bases, leaving 1 base of the junction unmatched. The CDR3 covers 15 residues. The CDR3: CASSLASGGTGELFF. CDR3 nucleotide sequence: TGTGCCAGCAGTTTAGCTAGCGGGGGGACCGGGGAGCTGTTTTTT.

This chain links TRBV13 with TRBJ2-4; D is unresolved. Trimming shortened V by 5 bases and J by 5 bases, and 4 bases separated the two germline ends. Germline CDR1 and CDR2: PRHDT and FYEKMQ (reference sequence). The CDR3 runs 11 residues. In DNA, the CDR3 is TGTGCCAGCAGCCACGAAAACATTCAGTACTTC. It translates to CASSHENIQYF.

This clone appeared a single time. The chain links TRBV28 to TRBJ2-6; D is unclear. Germline V lookup: CDR1 MDHEN, CDR2 SYDVKM. This CDR3 is 15 amino acids long. The germline V and J ends were trimmed by 8 bases and 2 bases, with 13 bases remaining between them. The CDR3 region has the DNA TGTGCCAGCGCCCCTCCGGGCACTGGGGCCAACGTCCTGACTTTC. Translated: CASAPPGTGANVLTF.

The chain employs TRBV5-1 and TRBJ2-3; no firm D call. Germline lookup yields CDR1 SGHRS and CDR2 YFSETQ. The CDR3 runs to 12 residues. The V gene lost 2 bases and the J gene lost 6 bases, with 7 bases spanning the gap. As DNA, the CDR3 is TGCGCCAGCAGCTTAGTCATGGATACGCAGTATTTT. It specifies CASSLVMDTQYF.

This chain uses TRBV4-2 with TRBJ1-1, with a possible D match to TRBD1 (6 bases). The germline gives CDR1 LGHNA, CDR2 YNFKEQ. The CDR3 is 13 amino acids. The V gene lost 0 bases and the J gene lost 5 bases, with 7 bases spanning the gap. The CDR3 protein is CASSQDRGTEAFF. CDR3 nucleotides: TGTGCCAGCAGCCAAGACAGGGGAACTGAAGCTTTCTTT.

This clone has a single count. The J gene is TRBJ1-1, the V gene TRBV5-1; maybe TRBD1 (5 bases). Germline V lookup: CDR1 SGHRS, CDR2 YFSETQ. V was shortened by 4 bases and J by 8 bases, with 21 bases between the two germline ends. The CDR3 sequence is 15 residues long. The CDR3 here is CASSPFASGQGEAFF. The CDR3, as DNA: TGCGCCAGCAGCCCCTTTGCATCGGGGCAGGGAGAAGCTTTCTTT.

This clone came up once. The chain carries TRBV18 and TRBJ1-6; 9 bases map to TRBD1. V dropped 4 bases and J dropped 10; count of bases not matched to a gene: 5. CDR1 is KGHSH, CDR2 LQKENI, per germline. CDR3 size: 14 residues. The CDR3 coding sequence is TGTGCCAGCTCACGGGGACAGGGAGAATCACCCCTCCACTTT. Translation: CASSRGQGESPLHF.

The V gene is TRBV4-1, the J gene TRBJ1-5; D ambiguous. Germline V CDR1 and CDR2: MGHRA, YSYEKL. The CDR3 runs to 15 residues. The V end lost 6 bases, the J end lost 2 bases, and 14 bases lay between the germline ends. CDR3 bases: TGCGCCAGCAGGCTGTCCGGGATTGGCAATCAGCCCCAGCATTTT. Translating gives CASRLSGIGNQPQHF.

This chain links TRBV6-4 with TRBJ2-3; 9 bases are shared with TRBD2. The germline V gene has CDR1 MRHNA and CDR2 SNTAGT. Trimming removed 4 bases from V and 8 bases from J; junction bases left unmatched: 4. The CDR3 loop spans 13 amino acids. CDR3 sequence reads: CASSVSREGTQYF. The CDR3 DNA follows: TGTGCCAGCAGTGTCTCGCGGGAGGGTACGCAGTATTTT.

The chain employs TRBV19 and TRBJ1-2; D remains unclear. Germline assignment: CDR1 LNHDA and CDR2 SQIVND (reference sequence). Trimming shortened V by 9 bases and J by 0 bases, and 17 bases separated the two germline ends. The CDR3 is 15 residues long. In DNA, the CDR3 is TGTGCCAGCCATGGGTGGTCCCGGGCTAACTATGGCTACACCTTC. It translates to CASHGWSRANYGYTF.

The DNA of the CDR3 is TGTGCCAGCAGTTACTGGTCGACAGGGAACACTGAAGCTTTCTTT. The encoded protein is CASSYWSTGNTEAFF. The chain joins TRBV6-5 to TRBJ1-1; D might be TRBD1 (6 bases). V was clipped by 1 base and J by 1 base, with 10 bases between them. Germline V gene data show CDR1 as MNHEY and CDR2 as SVGAGI. The CDR3 sequence is 15 residues long.

The V gene is TRBV6-1, the J gene TRBJ1-3, with D unclear. The CDR3 runs 16 residues. Trimming pared 2 bases from V and 0 bases from J, leaving 11 bases between. The V gene's germline CDR1 is MNHNS and CDR2 SASEGT. The CDR3 DNA is TGTGCCAGCAGTGAACCGGGATTAGCCTCTGGAAACACCATATATTTT. Translating gives CASSEPGLASGNTIYF.

V gene TRBV19 combines with J gene TRBJ1-5; possibly TRBD1 for D (6 bases). The germline CDR1 and CDR2 sequences are LNHDA and SQIVND (reference sequence). With 10 bases removed from V and 2 bases from J, the gap between germline ends came to 15 bases. The CDR3 is 14 amino acids. This CDR3 reads CATLGGQGNQPQHF. The CDR3 DNA reads as TGTGCCACCCTGGGGGGGCAGGGCAATCAGCCCCAGCATTTT.

The chain links TRBV6-1 to TRBJ1-5; no firm D call. The CDR3 is 14 residues long. The V end was cut by 2 bases, the J end by 11 bases, with 16 bases between. The germline V gene has CDR1 MNHNS and CDR2 SASEGT. As DNA, the CDR3 is TGTGCCAGCAGTGAATATCCCGGCGGGTCGGCCCAGCATTTT. Protein: CASSEYPGGSAQHF.

V usage is TRBV6-6 and J usage is TRBJ2-1; 10 nucleotides agree with TRBD2. The CDR3 is 15 amino acids. The germline gives CDR1 MNHNY, CDR2 SVGAGI (reference sequence). The V segment lost 6 bases and the J segment 4 bases; nucleotides outside the gene matches: 6. The CDR3 nucleotides are TGTGCCAGCAGAGCGGGAGGGCCGGGTTACAATGAGCAGTTCTTC. This sequence encodes CASRAGGPGYNEQFF.